The 24 T cell receptor beta chains below come from one sample, sequenced in a study of CD8 T cells in Susac syndrome. Random hexamers were used to reverse transcribe an amount of roughly 0.5 to 1 ug RNA. TCRdb called the immunoSEQ multiplex PCR reads again in MiXCR, with one record for every CDR3 protein. The data show around 150,000 distinct CDR3 sequences, approximately 94% seen once. Sequenced material: CD4+ T cells from PBMCs. These receptors were collected from a human donor with Susac syndrome.

The V gene is TRBV12-3 or TRBV12-4, the J gene TRBJ1-2; weak D call: TRBD1 (5 bases). Trimming removed 0 bases at V and 12 bases at J, with 17 bases between. The CDR3 runs to 14 residues. The CDR3 reads CASSLASQGGDHTF. As DNA, the CDR3 is TGTGCCAGCAGTTTAGCGTCCCAGGGAGGTGACCACACCTTC.

This chain uses TRBV2 with TRBJ1-5; 8 bases align to TRBD1. From germline, CDR1 is SNHLY and CDR2 FYNNEI. V dropped 4 bases and J dropped 3; count of bases not matched to a gene: 8. This CDR3 contains 16 residues. CDR3 region: CASSAETGVNNQPQHF. CDR3 DNA sequence: TGTGCCAGCAGTGCCGAGACAGGGGTCAACAATCAGCCCCAGCATTTT.

This clonotype has a single count. CDR3 sequence reads: CASRGQSYNEQFF. In nucleotides, the CDR3 is TGTGCCAGCAGAGGGCAGAGCTACAATGAGCAGTTCTTC. The chain has TRBV28 and TRBJ2-1, with no clear D. Germline V CDR1 and CDR2: MDHEN, SYDVKM. The CDR3 consists of 13 residues. V was clipped by 6 bases and J by 3 bases, with 9 bases between them.

V usage is TRBV5-4 and J usage is TRBJ1-3; the D gene is possibly TRBD1 (5 bases). Between the trimmed V and J ends, which lost 4 bases and 9 bases, there was a span of 14 bases. The CDR3 covers 13 residues. Germline V gives CDR1 SGHNT, CDR2 YYREEE (reference sequence). The CDR3 bases are TGTGCCAGCAGCGGGGACCCCCCAGCCACCATATATTTT. This gives the protein CASSGDPPATIYF.

This clonotype was observed once. The genes are TRBV4-1 and TRBJ2-3; D is possibly TRBD1 (5 bases). Per the germline V gene, CDR1 is MGHRA and CDR2 is YSYEKL. V lost 3 bases, J lost 10 bases, and 17 bases lay in between. The CDR3 spans 14 residues. In DNA, the CDR3 is TGCGCCAGCAGCCAGACCAGGGATGAGGTTTCGCAGTATTTT. The encoded protein is CASSQTRDEVSQYF.

This sequence joins TRBV7-2 and TRBJ1-4; D remains ambiguous. The CDR3 has 16 residues. Trimming cost V 7 bases and J 7 bases, with 22 bases left between them. Germline lookup yields CDR1 SGHTA and CDR2 FQGNSA. CDR3 region: CASTAGPEAYSEKLFF. The CDR3 region has the DNA TGTGCCAGCACCGCCGGGCCCGAAGCCTATAGTGAAAAACTGTTTTTT.

V usage is TRBV20-1 and J usage is TRBJ2-3; possibly TRBD2 for D (5 bases). This CDR3 spans 13 amino acids. Trimming left V 6 bases short and J 3 bases short, with 13 bases between. CDR1 DFQATT and CDR2 SNEGSKA come from the germline V gene (reference sequence). The CDR3 DNA reads as TGCAGTGCCATCCGACCGGGGACAGATACGCAGTATTTT. This translates into CSAIRPGTDTQYF.

This chain uses TRBV3-1 with TRBJ2-3, with D possibly being TRBD2 (5 bases). CDR3 length: 16 amino acids. The V end was cut by 6 bases, the J end by 3 bases, with 19 bases between. In germline, CDR1 is LGHDT, CDR2 YNNKEL (reference sequence). The chain's CDR3 is CASRFSGTFGTDTQYF. Written as DNA, the CDR3 is TGTGCCAGCAGATTCAGCGGAACCTTCGGAACAGATACGCAGTATTTT.

The chain has TRBV7-9 and TRBJ2-7, with 11 bases that match TRBD2. V lost 2 bases, J lost 1 base, and 7 bases stayed unmatched. Germline loops: CDR1 SEHNR, CDR2 FQNEAQ (reference sequence). The CDR3 totals 17 residues. The CDR3 is CASSLSRGLAVSYEQYF. CDR3 nucleotides: TGTGCCAGCAGCTTATCCCGGGGACTAGCGGTATCCTACGAGCAGTACTTC.

The chain employs TRBV7-9 and TRBJ1-1, with D possibly TRBD1 on 5 matching bases. Germline-derived CDR1 and CDR2 are SEHNR and FQNEAQ (reference sequence). V was clipped by 4 bases and J by 5 bases, with 20 bases between them. This CDR3 is built from 16 residues. The CDR3 bases are TGTGCCAGCAGCTCACGGGGGGGGGATGATGGAACTGAAGCTTTCTTT. This codes for CASSSRGGDDGTEAFF.

V and J are TRBV12-3 or TRBV12-4 and TRBJ1-5, with 9 bases lining up with TRBD1. V lost 6 bases, J lost 6 bases, and 6 bases stayed unmatched. The CDR3 length is 14 residues. CDR3 sequence (DNA): TGTGCCAGCAGCACAGGGGGCGCGAGTCAGCCCCAGCATTTT. It codes for CASSTGGASQPQHF.

In the case of this clonotype: The junction shows a germline mismatch at one end, possibly a read error. This sequence joins TRBV28 and TRBJ2-5, with D tentatively TRBD1 (5 bases). This CDR3 contains 8 residues. Germline V CDR1 and CDR2: MDHEN, SYDVKM. This chain's CDR3 is CATGHLHF. CDR3 in DNA: TGTGCCACCGGACACCTTCACTTC.

V and J are TRBV10-2 and TRBJ1-5; no reliable D call. The CDR3 consists of 14 residues. Trimming left V 3 bases short and J 4 bases short, with 10 bases between. CDR1 and CDR2 from the germline V gene are WSHSY and SAAADI. The CDR3: CASSDEKGNQPQHF. CDR3 coding DNA: TGCGCCAGCAGTGATGAGAAGGGAAATCAGCCCCAGCATTTT.

V is TRBV4-1 and J is TRBJ2-5; tentatively, D is TRBD2 (6 bases). Germline-derived CDR1 and CDR2 are MGHRA and YSYEKL. The CDR3 spans 15 residues. V lost 3 bases to trimming and J lost 3 bases, with 14 bases between them. The CDR3 is CASSQGPGLKETQYF. DNA of the CDR3: TGCGCCAGCAGCCAGGGACCGGGACTTAAAGAGACCCAGTACTTC.

The chain recombines TRBV4-1 with TRBJ1-4, with a tentative D call TRBD1 (5 bases). This CDR3 comprises 13 residues. The V and J ends lost 3 bases and 7 bases respectively, with 9 bases between them. Germline V gives CDR1 MGHRA, CDR2 YSYEKL. The CDR3 sequence: CASSHLGPEKLFF. The CDR3 nucleotides read TGCGCCAGCAGCCACCTGGGACCTGAAAAACTGTTTTTT.

V and J are TRBV24-1 and TRBJ2-7; D uncertain. The CDR3 is made up of 14 amino acids. Germline V gene lookup returns CDR1 KGHDR and CDR2 SFDVKD. V lost 1 base, J lost 2 bases, and 8 bases lay in between. CDR3 protein: CATSDFRDPYEQYF. The CDR3 DNA sequence: TGTGCCACCAGTGATTTTAGGGATCCCTACGAGCAGTACTTC.

This clonotype was seen a single time. The rearrangement links TRBV28 to TRBJ2-7; TRBD2 agrees at 12 bases. The germline CDR1 and CDR2 sequences are MDHEN and SYDVKM. The CDR3 runs to 17 residues. Trimming took 3 bases from V and 2 from J; bases not matched to a gene: 8. The CDR3 loop reads CASSLLLGLAGTYEQYF. The CDR3 DNA sequence: TGTGCCAGCAGTTTGCTACTGGGACTAGCGGGTACCTACGAGCAGTACTTC.

This sequence joins TRBV20-1 and TRBJ2-5, with 10 bases aligning to TRBD2. V was clipped by 3 bases and J by 0 bases; unmatched bases: 4. The germline CDR1 and CDR2 sequences are DFQATT and SNEGSKA (reference sequence). The CDR3 runs to 15 residues. The CDR3 loop is CSARGTSGNQETQYF. As DNA, the CDR3 is TGCAGTGCTAGGGGCACTAGCGGGAACCAAGAGACCCAGTACTTC.

This chain links TRBV6-1 with TRBJ2-2, with 7 bases that match TRBD2. Per the germline V gene, CDR1 is MNHNS and CDR2 is SASEGT. Trimming at V came to 4 bases and at J to 4 bases, leaving 6 bases not matched to a gene. This CDR3 is built from 15 residues. The CDR3 DNA sequence: TGTGCCAGCAGTGCGCCCCGGGGGGTCACCGGGGAGCTGTTTTTT. Protein sequence: CASSAPRGVTGELFF.

This chain uses TRBV10-1 with TRBJ2-7; TRBD2 is a possible D gene (5 bases). CDR1 and CDR2 from the germline V gene are WNHNN and SYGVQD (reference sequence). The CDR3 is 11 amino acids. V was pared by 8 bases and J by 7 bases, with 12 bases between. The CDR3 loop reads CASGPGGEQYF. CDR3 nucleotide sequence: TGCGCCAGCGGACCCGGCGGGGAGCAGTACTTC.

The J gene is TRBJ1-1, the V gene TRBV29-1; possibly TRBD1 for D (5 bases). Trimming left V 8 bases short and J 0 bases short, with 13 bases between. The CDR3 is made up of 13 amino acids. The germline V gene has CDR1 SQVTM and CDR2 ANQGSEA. The CDR3 loop is CSLKTAMNTEAFF. CDR3 in DNA: TGCAGCCTAAAGACAGCCATGAACACTGAAGCTTTCTTT.

The chain joins TRBV29-1 to TRBJ1-1; 9 bases agree with TRBD1. Germline values: CDR1 SQVTM, CDR2 ANQGSEA. The trim removed 5 bases at V and 4 bases at J, leaving 2 bases unmatched. The CDR3 totals 12 residues. Here the CDR3 reads CSVNRGPTEAFF. In DNA, the CDR3 is TGCAGCGTTAACAGGGGGCCCACTGAAGCTTTCTTT.

The chain couples TRBV3-1 to TRBJ2-2; D is undetermined. This CDR3 region has 12 residues. Trimming left V 6 bases short and J 4 bases short, with 6 bases between. CDR1 LGHDT and CDR2 YNNKEL come from the germline V gene (reference sequence). In DNA, the CDR3 is TGTGCCAGCAGGGTGGCCACCGGGGAGCTGTTTTTT. This sequence encodes CASRVATGELFF.

The rearrangement uses TRBV14 and TRBJ2-7, with TRBD1 as a possible D gene (6 bases). This CDR3 has 15 residues. The V end lost 1 base, the J end lost 3 bases, and 13 bases lay between the germline ends. Germline CDR1 reads SGHDN; CDR2 reads FVKESK. This CDR3 reads CASSQVDSTDYEQYF. In DNA form, the CDR3 reads TGTGCCAGCAGCCAAGTGGACAGTACAGACTACGAGCAGTACTTC.